This T cell receptor beta chain stems from a study of regulatory T cells in long-lasting Graves disease. Study at large: Over 5 years of antithyroid drugs with positive TSH receptor antibodies was taken to mean persistent Graves' disease. Whole-study findings and limits: With a few thousand shared public clonotypes, persistent patients exceeded new patients, who shared about a thousand.

Assembly of TCR beta libraries relied on iRepertoire HTBI primers together with Arm-PCR of CDR3 regions. TCRdb used MiXCR to reprocess the multiplex PCR reads, holding one entry per CDR3 protein. The sample carries around 460,000 distinct CDR3 sequences, about a fifth recorded once. Time point in this sample: persistent/refractory GD, antithyroid drugs over 5 years with positive TRAb. There was RNA extracted from PBMCs, and the TCR library was made from it. The table lists this clonotype with a few counts. As yet, its antigen is unknown. This CDR3 is built from 15 residues. Germline V lookup: CDR1 SNHLY, CDR2 FYNNEI. V lost 6 bases, J lost 3 bases, and 4 bases stayed unmatched.

This clonotype was obtained from a female donor with Graves disease. The J gene is TRBJ2-2, the V gene TRBV2; 10 positions match TRBD1. Material: peripheral blood mononuclear cells (PBMCs), obtained when the disease was refractory, from a patient treated with antithyroid drugs. The chain's CDR3 is CASRGQGSYTGELFF. CDR3 nucleotide sequence: TGTGCCAGCAGGGGACAGGGGTCCTACACCGGGGAGCTGTTTTTT. The whole variable domain, remainder taken from reference TRBV2 and TRBJ2-2, is EPEVTQTPSHQVTQMGQEVILRCVPISNHLYFYWYRQILGQKVEFLVSFYNNEISEKSEIFDDQFSVERPDGSNFTLKIRSTKLEDSAMYFCASRGQGSYTGELFFGEGSRLTVL.